The 8 T cell receptor beta chains below were found in one sample sequenced in a study of shared clonotypes between healthy human individuals. TCRdb keeps only in-frame clones here, not all; method: immunoSEQ multiplex PCR. The sample contains approximately 500,000 clones, 60% to 85% of which appear only once. Sequenced sample: PBMCs. The source is a woman aged 35 to 49 in good health. Some clones in this sample may be carry-over from other donors' samples.

The chain recombines TRBV7-2 with TRBJ1-5; D ambiguous. This CDR3 spans 13 amino acids. Germline CDR1 SGHTA, CDR2 FQGNSA. Trimming cost V 3 bases and J 5 bases, with 8 bases left between them. Here the CDR3 reads CASSFLNDQPQHF. In DNA, the CDR3 is TGTGCCAGCAGCTTTCTTAACGATCAGCCCCAGCATTTT.

The V gene is TRBV7-9, the J gene TRBJ1-3, with unresolved D. CDR1 is SEHNR and CDR2 is FQNEAQ in the germline V gene (reference sequence). This CDR3 contains 12 residues. The germline V and J ends were trimmed by 7 bases and 4 bases, with 8 bases remaining between them. Here the CDR3 reads CASTPLGNTIYF. In nucleotides, the CDR3 is TGTGCCAGCACCCCTCTAGGAAACACCATATATTTT.

The chain couples TRBV25-1 to TRBJ2-3, with TRBD2 identical over 8 bases. Unmatched junction bases numbered 8, after V lost 4 bases and J lost 5 bases. This CDR3 spans 15 amino acids. Germline-derived CDR1 and CDR2 are MGHDK and SYGVNS. This chain's CDR3 is CASSVAAGAGDTQYF. The CDR3 DNA reads as TGTGCCAGCAGTGTAGCAGCGGGAGCCGGAGATACGCAGTATTTT. Complete variable domain (other parts from reference TRBV25-1 and TRBJ2-3): EADIYQTPRYLVIGTGKKITLECSQTMGHDKMYWYQQDPGMELHLIHYSYGVNSTEKGDLSSESTVSRIRTEHFPLTLESARPSHTSQYLCASSVAAGAGDTQYFGPGTRLTVL.

The chain links TRBV23-1 to TRBJ2-3; no clear D gene. TRBV23-1 is assigned to the ORF class and has an uncertain function. The CDR3 sequence is 11 residues long. Trimming took off 7 bases at V and 2 bases at J, with 4 bases between the two ends. The DNA for the CDR3 is TGCGCCAGCATCAACACAGATACGCAGTATTTT. This encodes CASINTDTQYF.

This clone was counted between two and nine times. The chain combines TRBV10-3 with TRBJ2-7, with D tentatively TRBD2 (6 bases). The CDR3 is 14 residues long. V lost 7 bases and J lost 5, with 18 bases in between. Germline values: CDR1 ENHRY, CDR2 SYGVKD. The CDR3 reads CAITPGGDQNEQYF. The CDR3 DNA reads TGTGCCATCACCCCCGGGGGAGACCAAAACGAGCAGTACTTC.

CDR3 in amino acids: CASSLALQQPYEQYF. The CDR3, as DNA: TGCGCCAGCAGCTTGGCCCTACAGCAGCCCTACGAGCAGTACTTC. This chain links TRBV5-1 with TRBJ2-5, with D unresolved. The end of the DNA aligns better with TRBJ2-7, so the J call may be wrong. Germline V gene sequence: CDR1 SGHRS, CDR2 YFSETQ. This CDR3 spans 15 amino acids.

The chain links TRBV5-4 to TRBJ2-7; 9 nucleotides agree with TRBD1. From germline, CDR1 is SGHNT and CDR2 YYREEE (reference sequence). V trimming: 2 bases; J trimming: 8 bases; junction bases outside the gene matches: 11. This CDR3 region has 15 residues. CDR3 in DNA: TGTGCCAGCAGCTTCCCAACCCGGGACAGGGACAAGCAGTACTTC. This gives the protein CASSFPTRDRDKQYF.

The chain joins TRBV6-5 to TRBJ2-3; 11 bases match TRBD2. J gave up 3 bases and V 5 bases, and 4 bases lay outside the gene matches. This CDR3 region has 15 residues. CDR1 and CDR2 (germline): MNHEY, SVGAGI. The CDR3 reads CASSASGRLTDTQYF. The CDR3 nucleotides are TGTGCCAGCAGTGCTAGCGGGAGGTTGACAGATACGCAGTATTTT.